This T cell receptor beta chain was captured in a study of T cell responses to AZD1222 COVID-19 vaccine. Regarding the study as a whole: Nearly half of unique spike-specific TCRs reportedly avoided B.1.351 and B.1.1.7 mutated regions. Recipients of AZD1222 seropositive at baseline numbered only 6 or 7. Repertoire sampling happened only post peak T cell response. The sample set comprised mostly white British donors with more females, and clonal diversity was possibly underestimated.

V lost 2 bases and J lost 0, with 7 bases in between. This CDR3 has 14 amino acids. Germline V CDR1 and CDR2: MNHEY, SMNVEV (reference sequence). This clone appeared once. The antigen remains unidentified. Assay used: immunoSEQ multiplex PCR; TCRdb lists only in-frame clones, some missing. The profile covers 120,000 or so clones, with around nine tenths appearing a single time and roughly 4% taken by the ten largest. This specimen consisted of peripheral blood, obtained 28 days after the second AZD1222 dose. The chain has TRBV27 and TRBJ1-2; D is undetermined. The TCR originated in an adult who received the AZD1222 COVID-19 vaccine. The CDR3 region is CASSLSGANYGYTF. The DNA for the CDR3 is TGTGCCAGCAGTTTAAGTGGCGCTAACTATGGCTACACCTTC.